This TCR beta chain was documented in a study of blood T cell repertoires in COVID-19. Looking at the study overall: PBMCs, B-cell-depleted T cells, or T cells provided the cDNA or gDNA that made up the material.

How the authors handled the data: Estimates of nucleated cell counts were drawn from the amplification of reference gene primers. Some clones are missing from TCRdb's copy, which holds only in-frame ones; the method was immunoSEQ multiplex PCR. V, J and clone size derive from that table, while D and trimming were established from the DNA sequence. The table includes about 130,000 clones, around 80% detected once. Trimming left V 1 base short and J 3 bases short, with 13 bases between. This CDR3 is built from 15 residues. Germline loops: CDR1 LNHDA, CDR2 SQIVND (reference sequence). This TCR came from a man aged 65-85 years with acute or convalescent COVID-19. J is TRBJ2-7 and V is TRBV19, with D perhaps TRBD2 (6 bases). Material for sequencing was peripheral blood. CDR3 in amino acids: CASSIVGGINYEQYF. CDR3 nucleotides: TGTGCCAGTAGTATAGTCGGCGGGATAAACTACGAGCAGTACTTC.